The clone carrying this T cell receptor (beta chain) was counted between two and nine times. Its antigen is undetermined. The sample comes from a study of T-cell memory formation after mild COVID-19. Study-wide context: TCR clusters were largely donor specific. Findings and caveats of the study: Contracting clones, day 15 to 85, had balanced CD4/CD8, and later expanders favored CD4+. The appearance of some responding clones in pre-infection memory suggested that cross-reactive memory joined. CD4+ contracting clones were found mainly in CM and EM, and CD8+ ones in EMRA.

TCRdb independently ran MiXCR on the 5' RACE reads; one entry per CDR3 protein. In the table there are under 200,000 distinct CDR3 sequences, 13% of which are singletons. Germline loops: CDR1 SGHTA, CDR2 FQGNSA. CDR3 length: 14 amino acids. V trimming: 5 bases; J trimming: 5 bases; junction bases outside the gene matches: 7. The chain carries TRBV7-2 and TRBJ2-7, with TRBD1 identical over 9 bases. The clonotype was recovered from a young man who had mild COVID-19 (a few samples of this study predate the infection). Cell type and time point are not known. Sequencing input: PBMCs or a T cell subset sorted from them (not recorded which). CDR3 region: CASSIGTGYHEQYF. CDR3 DNA sequence: TGTGCCAGCAGCATCGGGACAGGGTACCACGAGCAGTACTTC.